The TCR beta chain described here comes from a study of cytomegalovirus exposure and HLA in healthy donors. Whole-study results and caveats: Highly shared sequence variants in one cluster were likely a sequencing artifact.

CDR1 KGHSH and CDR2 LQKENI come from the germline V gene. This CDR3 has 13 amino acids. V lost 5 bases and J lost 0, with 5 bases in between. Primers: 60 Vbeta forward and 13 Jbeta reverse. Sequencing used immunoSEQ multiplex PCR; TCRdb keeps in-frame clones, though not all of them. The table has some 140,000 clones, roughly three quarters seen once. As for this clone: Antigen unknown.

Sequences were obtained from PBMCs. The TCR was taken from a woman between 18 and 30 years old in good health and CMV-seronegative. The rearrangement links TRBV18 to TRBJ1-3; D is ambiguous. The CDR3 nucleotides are TGTGCCAGCTCAGCGCTCTCTGGAAACACCATATATTTT. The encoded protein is CASSALSGNTIYF.